The 32 T cell receptor beta chains below come from one sample, sequenced in a study of PD-1 blockade in classical Hodgkin lymphoma (dated by TCRdb to 2019 to 2021). Library preparation used the immunoSEQ multiplex PCR assay. This immuneACCESS table, as held by TCRdb, lists in-frame sequences with V and J called but not all clones. Of the missing ones, under half trace to an unresolved V gene in checked studies; the others have no known cause. The sample table lists some 93,000 clones, over 80% of them with a count of one. Of the sample, approximately 17% falls within the top ten clones. The sample's time point, from its label and the paper: cycle 4 day 1 (C4D1), after five to seven weeks of nivolumab. Relapse after autologous stem cell transplantation had occurred in all trial patients, and cohorts A, B and C were distinguished by prior brentuximab vedotin exposure. This sample comprised peripheral blood mononuclear cells (PBMCs), obtained before the fourth cycle of nivolumab. These receptor sequences come from a human donor with classical Hodgkin lymphoma.

This chain links TRBV5-4 with TRBJ2-7, with a weak D call TRBD2 (6 bases). The V gene's germline CDR1 is SGHNT and CDR2 YYREEE (reference sequence). V lost 4 bases, J lost 0 bases, and 17 bases lay in between. CDR3 length equals 16 residues. The CDR3 loop is CASSITGTSFSYEQYF. The CDR3 coding sequence is TGTGCCAGCAGCATTACCGGGACTTCCTTCTCCTACGAGCAGTACTTC.

This clone has ten or more counts. The chain combines TRBV27 with TRBJ2-7; maybe TRBD1 (5 bases). The length of the CDR3 is 13 residues. V lost 4 bases and J lost 1, with 8 bases in between. Germline V CDR1 and CDR2: MNHEY, SMNVEV (reference sequence). CDR3 residues: CASSWSGSYEQYF. CDR3 sequence (DNA): TGTGCCAGCAGTTGGTCAGGGTCCTACGAGCAGTACTTC.

The gene calls are TRBV6-1 and TRBJ2-5; no reliable D call. V was pared by 3 bases and J by 2 bases, with 16 bases between. The germline V gene encodes CDR1 MNHNS and CDR2 SASEGT. CDR3 length: 16 residues. Here the CDR3 reads CASSDSGRRSQETQYF. The CDR3, as DNA: TGTGCCAGCAGTGATAGTGGCAGACGCTCACAAGAGACCCAGTACTTC.

The V call is TRBV7-3, the J call TRBJ2-7; 8 positions match TRBD2. Germline trimming cut 8 bases from V and 8 bases from J; bases unmatched to any gene: 11. This CDR3 is built from 13 residues. Germline V gives CDR1 SGHTA, CDR2 FQGTGA. The CDR3 loop reads CASSGTSTPQQYF. In nucleotides, the CDR3 is TGTGCCAGCTCCGGGACTAGTACTCCTCAGCAGTACTTC.

CDR3: CASSYSGTGGWRGYTF. The CDR3 DNA follows: TGTGCCAGCAGTTACTCGGGGACAGGGGGCTGGAGGGGCTACACCTTC. The J gene is TRBJ1-2, the V gene TRBV6-5, with 12 bases fitting TRBD1. This CDR3 has 16 amino acids. With V trimmed by 0 bases and J by 8 bases, 7 bases remained unmatched. Germline values: CDR1 MNHEY, CDR2 SVGAGI.

The chain is built from TRBV6-6 and TRBJ2-7; 7 bases agree with TRBD2. Germline values: CDR1 MNHNY, CDR2 SVGAGI (reference sequence). This CDR3 spans 13 amino acids. The junction had 7 bases not matched to a gene; V was cut back by 7 bases and J by 4 bases. The CDR3 DNA reads TGTGCCAGCACATCTAGCGGATCGTACGAGCAGTACTTC. It translates to CASTSSGSYEQYF.

This clone was recorded once. This chain connects TRBV29-1 to TRBJ2-5; maybe TRBD2 (5 bases). The CDR3 totals 14 residues. Looked up from germline, CDR1 is SQVTM and CDR2 is ANQGSEA. V was trimmed by 4 bases and J by 2 bases, leaving 14 bases between them. CDR3 sequence: CSVADGLKQETQYF. The CDR3 coding sequence is TGCAGCGTTGCAGATGGACTCAAGCAAGAGACCCAGTACTTC. The whole variable domain, filled in from reference TRBV29-1 and TRBJ2-5, reads SAVISQKPSRDICQRGTSLTIQCQVDSQVTMMFWYRQQPGQSLTLIATANQGSEATYESGFVIDKFPISRPNLTFSTLTVSNMSPEDSSIYLCSVADGLKQETQYFGPGTRLLVL.

The chain couples TRBV7-2 to TRBJ2-1, with TRBD2 as a possible D gene (6 bases). CDR3 length: 12 residues. Trimming cost V 5 bases and J 15 bases, with 17 bases left between them. The germline V gene has CDR1 SGHTA and CDR2 FQGNSA. CDR3 sequence reads: CASSPRLVHPFF. The CDR3 DNA sequence: TGTGCCAGCAGCCCGCGACTAGTTCACCCGTTCTTC.

This rearrangement joins TRBV15 to TRBJ2-1, with unresolved D. Germline CDR1 reads LNHNV; CDR2 reads YYDKDF (reference sequence). There are 15 residues in the CDR3. V lost 0 bases, J lost 0 bases, and 6 bases lay in between. The CDR3 region is CATSRDRGSYNEQFF. The CDR3 nucleotides read TGTGCCACCAGCAGAGATAGAGGCTCCTACAATGAGCAGTTCTTC.

This chain joins TRBV5-1 and TRBJ1-4; 7 nucleotides line up with TRBD1. Per germline, CDR1 SGHRS and CDR2 YFSETQ. The junction had 5 bases not matched to a gene; V was cut back by 2 bases and J by 4 bases. The CDR3 is 15 residues long. The CDR3 sequence is CASSFGDSGNEKLFF. CDR3 nucleotide sequence: TGCGCCAGCAGCTTCGGGGACAGTGGTAATGAAAAACTGTTTTTT.

V and J are TRBV9 and TRBJ2-1; D call uncertain. CDR3 length: 15 amino acids. The germline gives CDR1 SGDLS, CDR2 YYNGEE. Trimming took 4 bases from V and 0 from J, leaving 11 bases between them. The CDR3 nucleotides are TGTGCCAGCAGCCCCCAACCGAGCTCCTACAATGAGCAGTTCTTC. Translating gives CASSPQPSSYNEQFF. Combining the CDR3 with reference TRBV9 and TRBJ2-1 gives the whole variable domain DSGVTQTPKHLITATGQRVTLRCSPRSGDLSVYWYQQSLDQGLQFLIQYYNGEERAKGNILERFSAQQFPDLHSELNLSSLELGDSALYFCASSPQPSSYNEQFFGPGTRLTVL.

V is TRBV19 and J is TRBJ1-6; no clear D. The CDR3 sequence is 14 residues long. Trimming pared 6 bases from V and 6 bases from J, leaving 12 bases between. The V gene's germline CDR1 is LNHDA and CDR2 SQIVND (reference sequence). The CDR3 protein is CASRGSTGNSPLHF. The CDR3 coding sequence is TGTGCCAGTAGGGGCTCAACGGGTAATTCACCCCTCCACTTT. Drawing the rest from reference TRBV19 and TRBJ1-6, the complete variable domain is DGGITQSPKYLFRKEGQNVTLSCEQNLNHDAMYWYRQDPGQGLRLIYYSQIVNDFQKGDIAEGYSVSREKKESFPLTVTSAQKNPTAFYLCASRGSTGNSPLHFGNGTRLTVT.

This clone was detected only a few times. J is TRBJ1-5 and V is TRBV11-3; D gene ambiguous. Trimming removed 7 bases at V and 6 bases at J, with 16 bases between. CDR3 size: 14 residues. Germline CDR1 reads SGHNT; CDR2 reads YENEEA. The CDR3 region is CASNRSITPQPQHF. The DNA of the CDR3 is TGTGCCAGCAACCGCAGCATTACCCCTCAGCCCCAGCATTTT.

The rearrangement uses TRBV9 and TRBJ2-7; D possibly corresponds to TRBD2 (6 bases). V was shortened by 2 bases and J by 0 bases, with 9 bases between the two germline ends. The CDR3 loop spans 14 amino acids. Germline V gene data show CDR1 as SGDLS and CDR2 as YYNGEE. The CDR3 loop is CASSVGTASYEQYF. DNA for the CDR3: TGTGCCAGCAGCGTTGGGACTGCCTCCTACGAGCAGTACTTC. The variable domain in full, completed from reference TRBV9 and TRBJ2-7, reads DSGVTQTPKHLITATGQRVTLRCSPRSGDLSVYWYQQSLDQGLQFLIQYYNGEERAKGNILERFSAQQFPDLHSELNLSSLELGDSALYFCASSVGTASYEQYFGPGTRLTVT.

The chain has TRBV29-1 and TRBJ2-1; D unclear. The CDR3 length is 15 residues. CDR1 and CDR2 from the germline V gene are SQVTM and ANQGSEA. V was trimmed by 1 base and J by 0 bases, leaving 10 bases between them. The CDR3 here is CSVEVPRSSYNEQFF. In nucleotides, the CDR3 is TGCAGCGTTGAAGTTCCGAGGAGCTCCTACAATGAGCAGTTCTTC.

This sequence joins TRBV10-2 and TRBJ1-1, with 7 positions matching TRBD1. CDR3 length: 12 residues. Germline loops: CDR1 WSHSY, CDR2 SAAADI. V dropped 6 bases and J dropped 6; count of bases not matched to a gene: 4. The CDR3 reads CASRGGASEAFF. In DNA form, the CDR3 reads TGCGCCAGCAGAGGGGGCGCCTCTGAAGCTTTCTTT.

V and J are TRBV9 and TRBJ2-5; D may match TRBD1 or TRBD2 (5 bases each). The CDR3 covers 14 residues. Germline CDR1 SGDLS, CDR2 YYNGEE. Deletions cut 3 bases from V and 9 bases from J, with 18 bases between. The CDR3, as DNA: TGTGCCAGCAGCGCAGGACTGAGCCAAGGGGCCCAGTACTTC. Residues: CASSAGLSQGAQYF.

This clone was detected only a few times. V and J are TRBV10-3 and TRBJ2-7; a possible D gene is TRBD1 (6 bases). CDR3 length equals 12 residues. Germline V CDR1 and CDR2: ENHRY, SYGVKD. The V end was cut by 6 bases, the J end by 3 bases, with 9 bases between. The CDR3 sequence: CAIRGGDYEQYF. CDR3 coding DNA: TGTGCCATCAGAGGGGGAGACTACGAGCAGTACTTC.

The V call is TRBV19, the J call TRBJ2-7; D may match TRBD1 or TRBD2 (5 bases each). CDR1 is LNHDA and CDR2 is SQIVND in the germline V gene (reference sequence). This CDR3 spans 15 amino acids. Trimming removed 5 bases from V and 3 bases from J, with 17 bases in between. The CDR3 DNA reads TGTGCCAGTAGTGGACCGGGACGAGGCGACTACGAGCAGTACTTC. As protein: CASSGPGRGDYEQYF.

This clone was observed once. The chain couples TRBV11-3 to TRBJ2-4; 7 bases agree with TRBD1. The germline gives CDR1 SGHNT, CDR2 YENEEA. Trimming removed 5 bases from V and 4 bases from J; junction bases left unmatched: 5. This CDR3 comprises 14 residues. As DNA, the CDR3 is TGTGCCAGCAGCGCCGGGACAGATAAAAACATTCAGTACTTC. Protein sequence: CASSAGTDKNIQYF. The whole variable domain, filled in from reference TRBV11-3 and TRBJ2-4, reads EAGVVQSPRYKIIEKKQPVAFWCNPISGHNTLYWYLQNLGQGPELLIRYENEEAVDDSQLPKDRFSAERLKGVDSTLKIQPAELGDSAVYLCASSAGTDKNIQYFGAGTRLSVL.

V usage is TRBV6-6 and J usage is TRBJ1-5; D is perhaps TRBD1 (5 bases). Germline V lookup: CDR1 MNHNY, CDR2 SVGAGI (reference sequence). Trimming left V 2 bases short and J 2 bases short, with 10 bases between. The CDR3 is 15 residues long. CDR3 region: CASSYPGDGNQPQHF. In nucleotides, the CDR3 is TGTGCCAGCAGTTACCCGGGGGATGGCAATCAGCCCCAGCATTTT.

The chain is built from TRBV2 and TRBJ1-2; no definite D call. This CDR3 has 14 amino acids. The V gene's germline CDR1 is SNHLY and CDR2 FYNNEI. V gave up 1 base and J gave up 2 bases, with 8 bases separating them. Written as DNA, the CDR3 is TGTGCCAGCAGTGAAGGGAGATTAAACTATGGCTACACCTTC. Amino acids: CASSEGRLNYGYTF.

V usage is TRBV15 and J usage is TRBJ2-2; unclear D gene. From germline, CDR1 is LNHNV and CDR2 YYDKDF (reference sequence). This CDR3 is 13 amino acids long. Between the trimmed V and J ends, which lost 6 bases and 6 bases, there was a span of 11 bases. CDR3 sequence reads: CATSPTRSGELFF. The CDR3 DNA is TGTGCCACCAGTCCGACCCGGTCCGGGGAGCTGTTTTTT.

This rearrangement joins TRBV15 to TRBJ1-2; 9 nucleotides align to TRBD1. V dropped 3 bases and J dropped 8; count of bases not matched to a gene: 7. Germline values: CDR1 LNHNV, CDR2 YYDKDF (reference sequence). The CDR3 totals 14 residues. The CDR3 sequence: CATSRGQGFGGYTF. In nucleotides, the CDR3 is TGTGCCACCAGCAGGGGACAGGGCTTTGGCGGCTACACCTTC.

The chain couples TRBV7-3 to TRBJ2-1; the match to TRBD2 covers 9 bases. V was clipped by 1 base and J by 8 bases; unmatched bases: 9. The CDR3 is 16 amino acids. CDR1 is SGHTA, CDR2 FQGTGA, per germline. The CDR3 loop is CASSLIGSGSGHEQFF. DNA of the CDR3: TGTGCCAGCAGCTTAATTGGTAGCGGGAGCGGCCATGAGCAGTTCTTC.

The chain has TRBV15 and TRBJ2-5; D possibly corresponds to TRBD2 (5 bases). V was clipped by 0 bases and J by 4 bases, with 12 bases between them. The germline V gene encodes CDR1 LNHNV and CDR2 YYDKDF (reference sequence). The CDR3 covers 15 residues. CDR3 in amino acids: CATSRDSGMGETQYF. CDR3 nucleotides: TGTGCCACCAGCAGAGATTCGGGGATGGGAGAGACCCAGTACTTC.

This clone was found a few times. V and J are TRBV7-9 and TRBJ1-2; 7 positions match TRBD1. The germline V gene has CDR1 SEHNR and CDR2 FQNEAQ (reference sequence). The J segment lost 7 bases and the V segment lost 5 bases, leaving 13 bases of the junction unmatched. This CDR3 has 15 amino acids. CDR3 bases: TGTGCCAGCAGCACGGGACAGCTTAAGCGTGCTGGCTACACCTTC. Translation: CASSTGQLKRAGYTF.

The V gene is TRBV2, the J gene TRBJ2-4, with unresolved D. Trimming cost V 3 bases and J 8 bases, with 14 bases left between them. The germline V gene has CDR1 SNHLY and CDR2 FYNNEI. This CDR3 is built from 14 residues. Written as DNA, the CDR3 is TGTGCCAGCAGTGAGATAGCAGTCGGGTACATTCAGTACTTC. Protein sequence: CASSEIAVGYIQYF.

This chain joins TRBV10-3 and TRBJ1-4; no clear D gene. Trimming cost V 3 bases and J 0 bases, with 5 bases left between them. Germline V gene sequence: CDR1 ENHRY, CDR2 SYGVKD. This CDR3 region has 14 residues. CDR3 nucleotides: TGTGCCATCAGTGATCCAGCAACTAATGAAAAACTGTTTTTT. As protein: CAISDPATNEKLFF.

The chain employs TRBV15 and TRBJ2-5; 9 nucleotides align to TRBD2. CDR3 length equals 14 residues. Per germline, CDR1 LNHNV and CDR2 YYDKDF (reference sequence). V trimming: 8 bases; J trimming: 0 bases; junction bases outside the gene matches: 4. The CDR3 coding sequence is TGTGCCACCGCGCGGGGGGGAAACCAAGAGACCCAGTACTTC. Encoded protein: CATARGGNQETQYF.

The chain carries TRBV5-1 and TRBJ2-2; 14 bases agree with TRBD2. In germline, CDR1 is SGHRS, CDR2 YFSETQ. V was clipped by 7 bases and J by 5 bases; unmatched bases: 7. This CDR3 has 16 amino acids. The CDR3 is CASDRLAGGQTGELFF. In nucleotides, the CDR3 is TGCGCCAGCGACCGACTAGCGGGAGGGCAAACCGGGGAGCTGTTTTTT.

V is TRBV5-1 and J is TRBJ2-1; perhaps TRBD1 as D (6 bases). The germline gives CDR1 SGHRS, CDR2 YFSETQ. The CDR3 sequence is 14 residues long. Deletions cut 4 bases from V and 6 bases from J, with 14 bases between. The CDR3 DNA follows: TGCGCCAGCAGCCCCGGGACAACCGGCAATGAGCAGTTCTTC. Translation: CASSPGTTGNEQFF.